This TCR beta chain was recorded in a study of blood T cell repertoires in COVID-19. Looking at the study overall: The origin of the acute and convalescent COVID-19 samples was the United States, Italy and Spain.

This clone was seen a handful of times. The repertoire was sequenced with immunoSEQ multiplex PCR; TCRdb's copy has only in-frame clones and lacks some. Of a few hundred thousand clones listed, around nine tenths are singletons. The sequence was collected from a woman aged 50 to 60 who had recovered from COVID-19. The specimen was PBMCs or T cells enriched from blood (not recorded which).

The CDR3 DNA sequence: TGTGCCAGCAGCGTAGGTCGACGAGGGGGCGCGGATGGCTACACCTTC. This gives the protein CASSVGRRGGADGYTF. The chain employs TRBV9 and TRBJ1-2; the match to TRBD1 covers 7 bases. The junction had 11 bases not matched to a gene; V was cut back by 0 bases and J by 6 bases. Germline-derived CDR1 and CDR2 are SGDLS and YYNGEE. The CDR3 covers 16 residues.